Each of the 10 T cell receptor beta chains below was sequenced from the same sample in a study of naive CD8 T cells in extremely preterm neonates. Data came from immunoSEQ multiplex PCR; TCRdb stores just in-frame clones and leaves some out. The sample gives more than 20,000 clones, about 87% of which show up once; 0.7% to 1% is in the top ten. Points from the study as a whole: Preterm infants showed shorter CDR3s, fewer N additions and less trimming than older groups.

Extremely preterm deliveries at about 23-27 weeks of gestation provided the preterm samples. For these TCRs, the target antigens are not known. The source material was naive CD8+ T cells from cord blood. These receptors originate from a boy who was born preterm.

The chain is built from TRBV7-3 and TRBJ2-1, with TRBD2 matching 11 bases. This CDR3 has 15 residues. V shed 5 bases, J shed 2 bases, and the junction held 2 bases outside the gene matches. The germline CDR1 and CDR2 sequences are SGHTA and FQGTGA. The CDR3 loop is CASSGSGGAYNEQFF. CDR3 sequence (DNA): TGTGCCAGCAGCGGTAGCGGGGGGGCCTACAATGAGCAGTTCTTC.

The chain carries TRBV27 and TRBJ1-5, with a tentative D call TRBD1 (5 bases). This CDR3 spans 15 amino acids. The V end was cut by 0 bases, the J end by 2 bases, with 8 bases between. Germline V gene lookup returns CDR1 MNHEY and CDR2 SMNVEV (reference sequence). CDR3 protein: CASSLSRGGNQPQHF. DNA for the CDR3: TGTGCCAGCAGTTTATCAAGGGGCGGCAATCAGCCCCAGCATTTT.

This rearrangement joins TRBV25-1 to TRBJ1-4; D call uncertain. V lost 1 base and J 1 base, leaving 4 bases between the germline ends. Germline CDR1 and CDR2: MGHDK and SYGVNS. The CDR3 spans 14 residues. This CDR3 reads CASSEWGTNEKLFF. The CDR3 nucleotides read TGTGCCAGCAGTGAATGGGGAACTAATGAAAAACTGTTTTTT.

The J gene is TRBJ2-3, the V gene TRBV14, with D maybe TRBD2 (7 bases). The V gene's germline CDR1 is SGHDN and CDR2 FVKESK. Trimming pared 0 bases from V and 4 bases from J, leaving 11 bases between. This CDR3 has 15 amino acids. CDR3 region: CASSQDGEGADTQYF. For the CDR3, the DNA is TGTGCCAGCAGCCAAGATGGGGAGGGGGCAGATACGCAGTATTTT.

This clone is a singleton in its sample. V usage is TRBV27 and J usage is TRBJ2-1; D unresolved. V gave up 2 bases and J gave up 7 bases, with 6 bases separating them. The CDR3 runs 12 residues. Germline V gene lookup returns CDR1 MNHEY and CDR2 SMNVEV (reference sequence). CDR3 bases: TGTGCCAGCAGTTTAGTGGGGAATGAGCAGTTCTTC. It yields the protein CASSLVGNEQFF.

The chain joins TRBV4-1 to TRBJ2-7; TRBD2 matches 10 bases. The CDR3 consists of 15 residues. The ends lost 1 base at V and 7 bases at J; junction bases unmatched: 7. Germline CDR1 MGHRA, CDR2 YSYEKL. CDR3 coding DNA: TGCGCCAGCAGCCAAGTAAGCGGGGGGGCATGGGAGCAGTACTTC. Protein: CASSQVSGGAWEQYF.

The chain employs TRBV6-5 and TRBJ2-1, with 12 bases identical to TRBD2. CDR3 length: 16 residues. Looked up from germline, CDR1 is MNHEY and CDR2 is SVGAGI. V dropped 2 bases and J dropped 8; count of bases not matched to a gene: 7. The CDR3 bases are TGTGCCAGCAGTTACCTCCCTAGCGGGGGGGCCTATGAGCAGTTCTTC. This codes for CASSYLPSGGAYEQFF.

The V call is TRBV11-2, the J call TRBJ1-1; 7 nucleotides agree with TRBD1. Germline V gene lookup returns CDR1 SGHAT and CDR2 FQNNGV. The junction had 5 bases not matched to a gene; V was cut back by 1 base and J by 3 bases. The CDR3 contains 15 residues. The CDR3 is CASSLVRGLDTEAFF. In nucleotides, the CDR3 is TGTGCCAGCAGCTTAGTAAGGGGGCTGGACACTGAAGCTTTCTTT. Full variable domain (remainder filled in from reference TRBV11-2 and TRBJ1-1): EAGVAQSPRYKIIEKRQSVAFWCNPISGHATLYWYQQILGQGPKLLIQFQNNGVVDDSQLPKDRFSAERLKGVDSTLKIQPAKLEDSAVYLCASSLVRGLDTEAFFGQGTRLTVV.

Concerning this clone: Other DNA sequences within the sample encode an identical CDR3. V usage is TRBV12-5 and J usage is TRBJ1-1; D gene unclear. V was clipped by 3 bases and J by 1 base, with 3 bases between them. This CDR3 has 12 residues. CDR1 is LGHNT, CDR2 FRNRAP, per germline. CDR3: CASGLGNTEAFF. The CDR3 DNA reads TGTGCTAGTGGTTTAGGGAACACTGAAGCTTTCTTT. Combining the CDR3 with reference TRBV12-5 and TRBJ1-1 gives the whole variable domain DARVTQTPRHKVTEMGQEVTMRCQPILGHNTVFWYRQTMMQGLELLAYFRNRAPLDDSGMPKDRFSAEMPDATLATLKIQPSEPRDSAVYFCASGLGNTEAFFGQGTRLTVV.

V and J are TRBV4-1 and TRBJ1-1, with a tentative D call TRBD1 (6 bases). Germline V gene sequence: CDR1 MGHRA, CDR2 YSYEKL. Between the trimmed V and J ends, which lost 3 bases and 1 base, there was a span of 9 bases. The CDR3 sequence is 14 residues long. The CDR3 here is CASSQGQKNTEAFF. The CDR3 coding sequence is TGCGCCAGCAGCCAGGGACAAAAGAACACTGAAGCTTTCTTT.